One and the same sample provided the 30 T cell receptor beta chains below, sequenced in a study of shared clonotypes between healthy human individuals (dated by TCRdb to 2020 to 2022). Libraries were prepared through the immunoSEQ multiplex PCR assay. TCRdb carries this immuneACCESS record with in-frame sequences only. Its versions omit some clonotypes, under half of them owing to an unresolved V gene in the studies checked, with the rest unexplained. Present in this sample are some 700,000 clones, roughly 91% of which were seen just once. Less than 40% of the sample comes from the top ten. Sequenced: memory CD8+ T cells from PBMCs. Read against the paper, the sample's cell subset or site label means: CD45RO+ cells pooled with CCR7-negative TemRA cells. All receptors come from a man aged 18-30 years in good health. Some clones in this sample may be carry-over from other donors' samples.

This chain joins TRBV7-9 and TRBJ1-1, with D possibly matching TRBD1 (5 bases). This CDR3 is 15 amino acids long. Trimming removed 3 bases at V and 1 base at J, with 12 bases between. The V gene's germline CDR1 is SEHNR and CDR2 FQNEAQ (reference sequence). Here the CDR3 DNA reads TGTGCCAGCAGCTTCGGGGCCATGGGGAACACTGAAGCTTTCTTT. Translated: CASSFGAMGNTEAFF.

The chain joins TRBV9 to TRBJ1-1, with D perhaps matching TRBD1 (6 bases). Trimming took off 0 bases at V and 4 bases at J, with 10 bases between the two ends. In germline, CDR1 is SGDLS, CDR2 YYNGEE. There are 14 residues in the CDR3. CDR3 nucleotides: TGTGCCAGCAGCGTAGTGAGGGGGTTCACTGAAGCTTTCTTT. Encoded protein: CASSVVRGFTEAFF.

Here the CDR3 DNA reads TGTGCCAGCAGCGTTACGACGGCCTGGGAAACTACAGATACGCAGTATTTT. Its protein is CASSVTTAWETTDTQYF. V gene TRBV9 combines with J gene TRBJ2-3; D is unresolved. Trimming left V 2 bases short and J 3 bases short, with 19 bases between. Germline CDR1 and CDR2: SGDLS and YYNGEE. The CDR3 has 17 residues.

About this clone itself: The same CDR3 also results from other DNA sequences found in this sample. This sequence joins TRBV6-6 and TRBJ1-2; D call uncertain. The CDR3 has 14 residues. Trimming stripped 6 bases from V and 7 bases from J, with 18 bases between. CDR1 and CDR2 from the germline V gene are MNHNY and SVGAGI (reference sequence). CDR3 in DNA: TGTGCCAGCAGCCCCCTTTCGGCAGAGTTTGGCTACACCTTC. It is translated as CASSPLSAEFGYTF.

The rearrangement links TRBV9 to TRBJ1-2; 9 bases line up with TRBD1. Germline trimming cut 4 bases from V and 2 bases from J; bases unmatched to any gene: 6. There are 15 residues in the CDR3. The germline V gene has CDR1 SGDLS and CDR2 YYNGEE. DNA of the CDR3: TGTGCCAGCAGCCCAAGGGACAGGGTGAACTATGGCTACACCTTC. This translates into CASSPRDRVNYGYTF.

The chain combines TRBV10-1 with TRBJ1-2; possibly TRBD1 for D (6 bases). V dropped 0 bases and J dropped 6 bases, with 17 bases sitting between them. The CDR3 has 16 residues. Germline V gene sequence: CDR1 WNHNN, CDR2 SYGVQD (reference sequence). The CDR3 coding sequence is TGCGCCAGCAGTGAGTCGACTGGGGGCGATTCAAATGGCTACACCTTC. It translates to CASSESTGGDSNGYTF.

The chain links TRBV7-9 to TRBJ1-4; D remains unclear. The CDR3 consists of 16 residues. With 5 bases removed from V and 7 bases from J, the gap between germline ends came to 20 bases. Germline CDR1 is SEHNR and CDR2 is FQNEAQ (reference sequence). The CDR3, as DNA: TGTGCCAGCAGCCCCTCCTCCGGGATGGGGTCTGAAAAACTGTTTTTT. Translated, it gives CASSPSSGMGSEKLFF.

In DNA, the CDR3 is TGTGCCAGCAGGCCAGGGGATGGGACAGTAGCCTACGAGCAGTACTTC. Amino acid sequence: CASRPGDGTVAYEQYF. V gene TRBV27 combines with J gene TRBJ2-7; the match to TRBD1 covers 7 bases. Germline V lookup: CDR1 MNHEY, CDR2 SMNVEV (reference sequence). CDR3 length equals 16 residues. V trimming: 6 bases; J trimming: 2 bases; junction bases outside the gene matches: 13.

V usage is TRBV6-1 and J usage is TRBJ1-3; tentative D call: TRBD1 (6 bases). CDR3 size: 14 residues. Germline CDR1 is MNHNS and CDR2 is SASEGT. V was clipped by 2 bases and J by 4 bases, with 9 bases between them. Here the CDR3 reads CASSERGTGNTIYF. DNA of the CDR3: TGTGCCAGCAGTGAAAGAGGGACAGGAAACACCATATATTTT.

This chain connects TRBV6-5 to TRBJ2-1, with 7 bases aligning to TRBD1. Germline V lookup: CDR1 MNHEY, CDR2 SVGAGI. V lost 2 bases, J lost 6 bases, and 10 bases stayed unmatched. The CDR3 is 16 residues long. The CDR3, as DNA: TGTGCCAGCAGTTACCCTACAGGGGATGGGGTCAATGAGCAGTTCTTC. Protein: CASSYPTGDGVNEQFF.

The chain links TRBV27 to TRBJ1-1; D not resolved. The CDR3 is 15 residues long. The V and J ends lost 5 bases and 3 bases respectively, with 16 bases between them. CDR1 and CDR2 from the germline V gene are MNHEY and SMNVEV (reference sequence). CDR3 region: CASSIRGSGYTEAFF. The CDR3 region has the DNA TGTGCCAGCAGTATACGAGGGAGTGGGTACACTGAAGCTTTCTTT.

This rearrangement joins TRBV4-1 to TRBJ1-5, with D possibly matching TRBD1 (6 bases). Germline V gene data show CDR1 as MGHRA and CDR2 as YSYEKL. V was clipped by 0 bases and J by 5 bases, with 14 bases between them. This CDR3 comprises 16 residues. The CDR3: CASSQDGVAGDQPQHF. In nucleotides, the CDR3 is TGCGCCAGCAGCCAAGATGGTGTCGCAGGGGATCAGCCCCAGCATTTT.

The CDR3 is CASSLGQGNYNEQFF. Written as DNA, the CDR3 is TGTGCCAGCAGTTTGGGACAGGGAAACTACAATGAGCAGTTCTTC. The chain joins TRBV6-5 to TRBJ2-1; 9 nucleotides agree with TRBD1. Germline V gene data show CDR1 as MNHEY and CDR2 as SVGAGI. J lost 3 bases, V lost 4 bases, and 4 bases had no gene match. This CDR3 has 15 residues.

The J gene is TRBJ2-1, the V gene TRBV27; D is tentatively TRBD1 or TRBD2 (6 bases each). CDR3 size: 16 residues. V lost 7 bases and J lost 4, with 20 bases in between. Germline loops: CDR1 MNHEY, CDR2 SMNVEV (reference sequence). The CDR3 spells CASNPQVGGPYNEQFF. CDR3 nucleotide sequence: TGTGCCAGCAACCCCCAGGTGGGGGGCCCGTACAATGAGCAGTTCTTC.

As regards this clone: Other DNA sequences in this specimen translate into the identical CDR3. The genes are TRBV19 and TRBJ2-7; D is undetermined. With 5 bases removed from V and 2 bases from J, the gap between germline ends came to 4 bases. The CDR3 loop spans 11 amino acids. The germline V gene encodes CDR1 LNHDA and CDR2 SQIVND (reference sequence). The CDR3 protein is CASSSPYEQYF. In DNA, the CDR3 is TGTGCCAGTAGTTCCCCCTACGAGCAGTACTTC.

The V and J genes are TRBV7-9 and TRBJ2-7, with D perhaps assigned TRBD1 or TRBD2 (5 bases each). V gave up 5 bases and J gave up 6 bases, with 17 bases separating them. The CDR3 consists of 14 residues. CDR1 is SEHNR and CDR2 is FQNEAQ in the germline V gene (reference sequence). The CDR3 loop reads CASSIRDGTGEQYF. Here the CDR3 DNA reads TGTGCCAGCAGCATCCGGGACGGGACGGGCGAGCAGTACTTC.

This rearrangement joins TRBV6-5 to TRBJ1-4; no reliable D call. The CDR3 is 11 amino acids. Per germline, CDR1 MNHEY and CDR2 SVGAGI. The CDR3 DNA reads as TGTGCAGCAGGTCAGCGGGAAAAACTGTTTTTT. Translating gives CAAGQREKLFF.

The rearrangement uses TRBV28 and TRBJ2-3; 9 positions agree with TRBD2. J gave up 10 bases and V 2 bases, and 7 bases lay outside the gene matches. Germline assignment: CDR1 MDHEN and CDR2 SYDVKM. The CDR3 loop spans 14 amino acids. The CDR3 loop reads CASSLGTSWDAQYF. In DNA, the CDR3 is TGTGCCAGCAGTTTAGGGACTAGCTGGGATGCGCAGTATTTT. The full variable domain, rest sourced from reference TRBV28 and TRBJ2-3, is DVKVTQSSRYLVKRTGEKVFLECVQDMDHENMFWYRQDPGLGLRLIYFSYDVKMKEKGDIPEGYSVSREKKERFSLILESASTNQTSMYLCASSLGTSWDAQYFGPGTRLTVL.

The CDR3 region has the DNA TGTGCCTGGAGTGACCCGGTATACCAACAGGGGGTGGAGACCCAGTACTTC. This codes for CAWSDPVYQQGVETQYF. The rearrangement links TRBV30 to TRBJ2-5, with 8 bases lining up with TRBD1. V trimming: 1 base; J trimming: 5 bases; junction bases outside the gene matches: 15. The CDR3 loop spans 17 amino acids. Germline V gene sequence: CDR1 GTSNPN, CDR2 SVGIG (reference sequence).

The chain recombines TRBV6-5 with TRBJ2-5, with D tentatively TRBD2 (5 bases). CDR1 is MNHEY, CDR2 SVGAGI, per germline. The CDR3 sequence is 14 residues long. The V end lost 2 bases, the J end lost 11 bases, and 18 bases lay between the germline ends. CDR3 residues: CASSYRHEYGEQYF. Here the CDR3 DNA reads TGTGCCAGCAGTTACAGGCACGAATACGGGGAGCAGTACTTC.

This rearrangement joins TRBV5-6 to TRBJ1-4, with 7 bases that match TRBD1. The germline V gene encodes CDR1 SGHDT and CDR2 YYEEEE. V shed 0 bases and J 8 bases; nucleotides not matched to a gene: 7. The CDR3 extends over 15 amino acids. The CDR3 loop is CASSLDRRGHEKLFF. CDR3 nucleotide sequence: TGTGCCAGCAGCTTGGATAGGAGGGGGCACGAAAAACTGTTTTTT.

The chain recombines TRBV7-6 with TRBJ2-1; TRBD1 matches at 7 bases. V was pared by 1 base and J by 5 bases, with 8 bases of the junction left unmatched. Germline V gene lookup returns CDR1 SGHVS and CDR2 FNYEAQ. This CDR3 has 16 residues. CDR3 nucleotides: TGTGCCAGCAGCTTAGTCTGGAACAGGGGTCACAATGAGCAGTTCTTC. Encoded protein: CASSLVWNRGHNEQFF. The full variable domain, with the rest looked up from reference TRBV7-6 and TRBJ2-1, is GAGVSQSPRYKVTKRGQDVALRCDPISGHVSLYWYRQALGQGPEFLTYFNYEAQQDKSGLPNDRFSAERPEGSISTLTIQRTEQRDSAMYRCASSLVWNRGHNEQFFGPGTRLTVL.

As DNA, the CDR3 is TGTGCCAGCAGTTTAATAGACCTCCGTTCACCCCTCCACTTT. Amino acids: CASSLIDLRSPLHF. The chain is built from TRBV27 and TRBJ1-6, with unresolved D. Germline V gene lookup returns CDR1 MNHEY and CDR2 SMNVEV (reference sequence). This CDR3 is built from 14 residues. Trimming took off 2 bases at V and 9 bases at J, with 11 bases between the two ends.

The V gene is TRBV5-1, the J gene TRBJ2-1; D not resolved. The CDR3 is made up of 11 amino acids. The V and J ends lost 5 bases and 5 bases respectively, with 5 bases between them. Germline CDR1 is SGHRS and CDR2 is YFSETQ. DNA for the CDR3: TGCGCCAGCAGGGCCAACAATGAGCAGTTCTTC. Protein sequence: CASRANNEQFF.

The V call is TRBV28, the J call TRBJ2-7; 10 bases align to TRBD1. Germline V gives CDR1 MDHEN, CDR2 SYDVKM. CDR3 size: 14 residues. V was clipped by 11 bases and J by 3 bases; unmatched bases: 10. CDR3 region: CAGTNWDRGYEQYF. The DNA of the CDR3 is TGTGCCGGCACTAACTGGGACAGGGGCTACGAGCAGTACTTC.

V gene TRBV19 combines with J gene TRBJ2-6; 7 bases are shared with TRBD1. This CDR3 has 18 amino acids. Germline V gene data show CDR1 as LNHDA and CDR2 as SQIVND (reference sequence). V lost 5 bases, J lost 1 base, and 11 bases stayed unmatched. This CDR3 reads CASSVRGGSRSGANVLTF. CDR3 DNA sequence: TGTGCCAGTAGTGTTCGAGGGGGCTCGCGGTCTGGGGCCAACGTCCTGACTTTC.

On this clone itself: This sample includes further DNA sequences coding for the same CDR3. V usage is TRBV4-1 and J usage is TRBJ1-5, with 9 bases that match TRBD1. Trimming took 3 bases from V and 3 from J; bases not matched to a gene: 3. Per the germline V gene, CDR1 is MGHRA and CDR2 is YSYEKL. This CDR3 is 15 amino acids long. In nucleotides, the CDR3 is TGCGCCAGCAGCCAGGGACAGGGATACAATCAGCCCCAGCATTTT. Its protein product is CASSQGQGYNQPQHF.

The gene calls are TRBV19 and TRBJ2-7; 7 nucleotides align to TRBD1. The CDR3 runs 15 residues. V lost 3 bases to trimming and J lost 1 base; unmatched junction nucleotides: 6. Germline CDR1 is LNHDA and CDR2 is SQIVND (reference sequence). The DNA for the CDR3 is TGTGCCAGTAGTATTGAGACAGGGTTTTCCTACGAGCAGTACTTC. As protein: CASSIETGFSYEQYF.

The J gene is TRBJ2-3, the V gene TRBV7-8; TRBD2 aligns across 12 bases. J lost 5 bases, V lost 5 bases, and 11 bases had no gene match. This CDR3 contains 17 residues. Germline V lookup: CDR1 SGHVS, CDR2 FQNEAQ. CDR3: CASSHRLAGGPGDTQYF. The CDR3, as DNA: TGTGCCAGCAGCCACCGGCTAGCGGGAGGGCCGGGAGATACGCAGTATTTT.

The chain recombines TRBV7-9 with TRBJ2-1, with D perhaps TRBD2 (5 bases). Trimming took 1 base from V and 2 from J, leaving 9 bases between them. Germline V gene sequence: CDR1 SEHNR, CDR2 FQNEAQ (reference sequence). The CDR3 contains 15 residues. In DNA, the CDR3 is TGTGCCAGCAGCTTAGGAGCGGAGCCCTACAATGAGCAGTTCTTC. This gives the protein CASSLGAEPYNEQFF.